This T cell receptor (beta chain) was captured by sequencing in a study of T-cell reconstitution after alpha-beta-depleted transplantation in children. The CDR3 length is 16 residues. CDR1 is SGHVS and CDR2 is FQNEAQ in the germline V gene. The J segment lost 9 bases and the V segment lost 5 bases, leaving 13 bases of the junction unmatched. Using unique molecular identifiers, the investigators prepared the TCRbeta library. TCRdb recomputed calls from the PCR reads with MiXCR, one row per CDR3 protein. The table includes hundreds of thousands of distinct CDR3 sequences, 13% detected once. This clonotype was counted ten times or more.

The TCR was taken from a male patient aged 5 to 17 who had a stem cell transplant for acute myeloid leukemia, so the T cells may come from the graft donor. The sample was PBMCs, mostly from graft donor cells, taken 360 days after TCRalphabeta/CD19-depleted stem cell transplant. The chain has TRBV7-8 and TRBJ2-1, with 10 bases that match TRBD1. The chain's CDR3 is CASSIFSEGTGAEQFF. DNA of the CDR3: TGTGCCAGCAGCATCTTTAGTGAAGGGACAGGGGCTGAGCAGTTCTTC. The variable domain in full, completed from reference TRBV7-8 and TRBJ2-1, reads GAGVSQSPRYKVAKRGQDVALRCDPISGHVSLFWYQQALGQGPEFLTYFQNEAQLDKSGLPSDRFFAERPEGSVSTLKIQRTQQEDSAVYLCASSIFSEGTGAEQFFGPGTRLTVL.